Below are 17 T cell receptor beta chains sequenced from a single sample in a study of blood T cell repertoires in COVID-19. Produced via immunoSEQ multiplex PCR; TCRdb's table is partial and in-frame only. In the table there are about 26,000 clones, around 65% of which are singletons. Sample: peripheral blood. These receptor sequences come from a man in his fifties or sixties with active or convalescent COVID-19.

The genes are TRBV9 and TRBJ2-1, with 8 bases fitting TRBD2. The germline gives CDR1 SGDLS, CDR2 YYNGEE. The CDR3 runs 16 residues. Unmatched junction bases numbered 7, after V lost 0 bases and J lost 5 bases. CDR3 nucleotide sequence: TGTGCCAGCAGCGTAGAATTAGCGGGACCCCACAATGAGCAGTTCTTC. This codes for CASSVELAGPHNEQFF.

This clone occurred a few times. The rearrangement links TRBV7-6 to TRBJ1-1, with D unclear. The germline V gene has CDR1 SGHVS and CDR2 FNYEAQ. The length of the CDR3 is 14 residues. Trimming removed 1 base from V and 5 bases from J, with 11 bases in between. The DNA of the CDR3 is TGTGCCAGCAGCTTAGTTAATACGGGGACTGAAGCTTTCTTT. Translation: CASSLVNTGTEAFF. The variable domain in full, with the rest retrieved from reference TRBV7-6 and TRBJ1-1, is GAGVSQSPRYKVTKRGQDVALRCDPISGHVSLYWYRQALGQGPEFLTYFNYEAQQDKSGLPNDRFSAERPEGSISTLTIQRTEQRDSAMYRCASSLVNTGTEAFFGQGTRLTVV.

The chain uses TRBV7-9 and TRBJ1-2; TRBD1 might be the D (5 bases). CDR1 SEHNR and CDR2 FQNEAQ come from the germline V gene (reference sequence). The V end lost 5 bases, the J end lost 1 base, and 14 bases lay between the germline ends. There are 15 residues in the CDR3. Written as DNA, the CDR3 is TGTGCCAGCAGCCTTTGGGGCGGTCTTAACTATGGCTACACCTTC. Its protein product is CASSLWGGLNYGYTF.

The chain links TRBV4-1 to TRBJ2-7, with TRBD2 matching over 8 bases. The CDR3 is made up of 17 amino acids. The J segment lost 0 bases and the V segment lost 0 bases, leaving 7 bases of the junction unmatched. Germline loops: CDR1 MGHRA, CDR2 YSYEKL. CDR3: CASSQDRSGGSSYEQYF. The CDR3 DNA reads TGCGCCAGCAGCCAAGACCGAAGCGGGGGATCCTCCTACGAGCAGTACTTC.

The chain joins TRBV5-1 to TRBJ1-2; 7 nucleotides agree with TRBD1. The germline CDR1 and CDR2 sequences are SGHRS and YFSETQ. Germline trimming cut 5 bases from V and 1 base from J; bases unmatched to any gene: 5. This CDR3 region has 14 residues. The CDR3 DNA reads TGCGCCAGCAGATGGGGGACAGATAACTATGGCTACACCTTC. Its translation is CASRWGTDNYGYTF.

The V and J genes are TRBV18 and TRBJ2-7, with 9 positions matching TRBD1. The germline gives CDR1 KGHSH, CDR2 LQKENI. The CDR3 is made up of 16 amino acids. V dropped 3 bases and J dropped 3; count of bases not matched to a gene: 9. Here the CDR3 DNA reads TGTGCCAGCTCACCGCGGCCGGGACAGGGAGGCTACGAGCAGTACTTC. As protein: CASSPRPGQGGYEQYF.

The CDR3 loop reads CASSIPAGGIQYF. The DNA for the CDR3 is TGTGCCAGTAGTATTCCCGCGGGAGGCATTCAGTACTTC. This chain links TRBV19 with TRBJ2-4; 8 nucleotides align to TRBD2. This CDR3 is built from 13 residues. V lost 3 bases to trimming and J lost 9 bases; unmatched junction nucleotides: 4. The germline V gene has CDR1 LNHDA and CDR2 SQIVND (reference sequence).

This chain uses TRBV5-1 with TRBJ1-5, with TRBD1 matching 7 bases. The CDR3 sequence is 15 residues long. Per germline, CDR1 SGHRS and CDR2 YFSETQ. J lost 4 bases, V lost 4 bases, and 8 bases had no gene match. DNA of the CDR3: TGCGCCAGCAGCACAGGGACAGCGAGTAATCAGCCCCAGCATTTT. It is translated as CASSTGTASNQPQHF.

V gene TRBV7-9 combines with J gene TRBJ1-3; D call uncertain. Trimming removed 5 bases at V and 2 bases at J, with 13 bases between. Germline CDR1 is SEHNR and CDR2 is FQNEAQ (reference sequence). This CDR3 is 15 amino acids long. The CDR3 bases are TGTGCCAGCAGCCCCCCCGGGTATCCTGGAAACACCATATATTTT. This gives the protein CASSPPGYPGNTIYF.

The V call is TRBV10-3, the J call TRBJ1-2, with 7 bases aligning to TRBD1. The CDR3 has 13 amino acids. The germline V gene has CDR1 ENHRY and CDR2 SYGVKD. V lost 0 bases, J lost 8 bases, and 3 bases stayed unmatched. The chain's CDR3 is CAISESGQRGYTF. In DNA, the CDR3 is TGTGCCATCAGTGAGTCGGGACAGCGGGGCTACACCTTC.

This clone was seen a single time. V gene TRBV6-1 combines with J gene TRBJ1-2, with D possibly being TRBD1 (6 bases). Per the germline V gene, CDR1 is MNHNS and CDR2 is SASEGT. This CDR3 spans 14 amino acids. The V end lost 0 bases, the J end lost 5 bases, and 10 bases lay between the germline ends. In DNA, the CDR3 is TGTGCCAGCAGTGAAGCCAGGGGAGGGTATGGCTACACCTTC. Encoded protein: CASSEARGGYGYTF.

Written as DNA, the CDR3 is TGTGCCAGCAGCTTAGCCCCGGCGGGTACGCAGTATTTT. Encoded protein: CASSLAPAGTQYF. This chain links TRBV5-4 with TRBJ2-3, with TRBD2 as a possible D gene (5 bases). The CDR3 length is 13 residues. V lost 2 bases and J lost 8, with 12 bases in between. Per germline, CDR1 SGHNT and CDR2 YYREEE (reference sequence).

This clone was counted only a few times. The V call is TRBV5-1, the J call TRBJ1-1; a possible D gene is TRBD1 (6 bases). This CDR3 comprises 15 residues. V was pared by 0 bases and J by 0 bases, with 9 bases between. The germline V gene has CDR1 SGHRS and CDR2 YFSETQ. The CDR3 sequence is CASSLGQGMNTEAFF. CDR3 in DNA: TGCGCCAGCAGCTTGGGGCAGGGGATGAACACTGAAGCTTTCTTT.

The chain uses TRBV4-1 and TRBJ2-1; 10 bases align to TRBD2. The CDR3 sequence is 16 residues long. Germline values: CDR1 MGHRA, CDR2 YSYEKL. Trimming at V came to 0 bases and at J to 7 bases, leaving 6 bases not matched to a gene. CDR3 sequence: CASSQDRTSGWNEQFF. The DNA of the CDR3 is TGCGCCAGCAGCCAAGATCGGACTAGCGGTTGGAATGAGCAGTTCTTC.

The chain employs TRBV30 and TRBJ2-7, with 8 bases lining up with TRBD2. The germline CDR1 and CDR2 sequences are GTSNPN and SVGIG (reference sequence). This CDR3 has 17 amino acids. V was clipped by 2 bases and J by 3 bases; unmatched bases: 15. This CDR3 reads CAWSLQRKIAGNYEQYF. CDR3 bases: TGTGCCTGGAGTTTACAAAGAAAGATAGCGGGGAACTACGAGCAGTACTTC.

This clone was picked up one time. The chain is built from TRBV19 and TRBJ2-5; 10 positions match TRBD1. Germline trimming cut 4 bases from V and 5 bases from J; bases unmatched to any gene: 7. The CDR3 consists of 15 residues. Germline assignment: CDR1 LNHDA and CDR2 SQIVND (reference sequence). CDR3 loop: CASSTGTGVGETQYF. The CDR3 region has the DNA TGTGCCAGTAGTACCGGGACAGGGGTGGGGGAGACCCAGTACTTC.

This chain joins TRBV18 and TRBJ1-2, with 10 bases fitting TRBD1. The CDR3 runs to 18 residues. V shed 3 bases and J 2 bases; nucleotides not matched to a gene: 12. Germline CDR1 and CDR2: KGHSH and LQKENI. The CDR3, as DNA: TGTGCCAGCTCACCTATGTCTCCGGGACAGGGGCTGAACTATGGCTACACCTTC. Protein sequence: CASSPMSPGQGLNYGYTF. The variable domain in full, with the rest retrieved from reference TRBV18 and TRBJ1-2, is NAGVMQNPRHLVRRRGQEARLRCSPMKGHSHVYWYRQLPEEGLKFMVYLQKENIIDESGMPKERFSAEFPKEGPSILRIQQVVRGDSAAYFCASSPMSPGQGLNYGYTFGSGTRLTVV.